This T cell receptor (beta chain) was found in a study of shared clonotypes between healthy human individuals. The trim removed 1 base at V and 2 bases at J, leaving 4 bases unmatched. The CDR3 is 16 residues long. Looked up from germline, CDR1 is SGHVS and CDR2 is FQNEAQ. Cells designated naive CD8 were CD45RO-negative and were positively selected for CCR7, with terminally differentiated effector memory CD45RA+ cells excluded. Researchers ran the assay at a deep level. The repertoire was sequenced with immunoSEQ multiplex PCR; TCRdb's copy has only in-frame clones and lacks some. The table records roughly 810,000 clones, 96% of them present only once.

V usage is TRBV7-8 and J usage is TRBJ1-3; 8 nucleotides line up with TRBD1. Sequencing used naive CD8+ T cells sorted from blood. This TCR came from a man aged 25-45 years in good health. CDR3 sequence: CASSLGGRGPGNTIYF. CDR3 in DNA: TGTGCCAGCAGCTTAGGTGGCAGGGGGCCTGGAAACACCATATATTTT.